These T cell receptor beta chains were read from a single sample in a study of early T cells in non-severe SARS-CoV-2 infection. TCRdb analysed the 5' RACE reads with MiXCR anew, one entry per CDR3 protein. This sample carries 42,000 or so distinct CDR3 sequences, 11% of them seen once, and the ten largest clones take around a fifth. Sequenced input: whole blood. These TCRs come from an adult who was a healthcare worker with PCR-confirmed SARS-CoV-2 infection or an uninfected control (not recorded which). Both conserved end residues are part of each CDR3. The order of the fields is clone size, D gene, V gene, J gene, CDR3 DNA, CDR3 protein. A D gene is named only where the DNA matches it firmly. For some rows the clone size is stated as once, few or many, or as a class when expanded; others skip it.

many	TRBD2	TRBV5-4	TRBJ2-7	TGTGCCAGCAGGCCGGGACTAGCTTTGGAGGAGCAGTACTTC	CASRPGLALEEQYF
few	NA	TRBV10-3	TRBJ2-2	TGTGCCATCAGTGAGTCAACGGGCACCGGGGAGCTGTTTTTT	CAISESTGTGELFF
many	TRBD2	TRBV5-1	TRBJ2-3	TGCGCCAGCAAACTTGGACTAGCGGGAGATACGCAGTATTTT	CASKLGLAGDTQYF
many	NA	TRBV9	TRBJ1-5	TGTGCCAGCAGCGTAGGGCCAGAGAATCAGCCCCAGCATTTT	CASSVGPENQPQHF
many	TRBD1	TRBV6-6	TRBJ2-7	TGTGCCAGCAGTTACCCCTCACAGGGGCCCAGCTCAGGCTCCTACGAGCAGTACTTC	CASSYPSQGPSSGSYEQYF
many	NA	TRBV3-1	TRBJ2-1	TGTGCCAGCAGCCATGTGGCGGGCGCCTACAATGAGCAGTTCTTC	CASSHVAGAYNEQFF
once	TRBD2	TRBV9	TRBJ2-7	TGTGCCAGCAGCCCGGGGGGGAGGTACGAGCAGTACTTC	CASSPGGRYEQYF
NA	NA	TRBV28	TRBJ1-2	TGTGCCAGCAGGACTGCTAATGGCTACACCTTC	CASRTANGYTF
NA	NA	TRBV6-5	TRBJ2-1	TGTGCCAGCAGTTACTCGGTCAACATAGGTAATGAGCAGTTCTTC	CASSYSVNIGNEQFF
many	TRBD1	TRBV7-2	TRBJ2-5	TGTGCCAGCAGCCGACAGGGTTCTAGAGAGACCCAGTACTTC	CASSRQGSRETQYF
many	NA	TRBV3-1	TRBJ1-1	TGTGCCAGCAGCCAAGCGAAGGGGCGGATGAACACTGAAGCTTTCTTT	CASSQAKGRMNTEAFF
NA	NA	TRBV29-1	TRBJ2-1	TGCAGCGTTGAAGGCATCTACAATGAGCAGTTCTTC	CSVEGIYNEQFF
NA	TRBD2	TRBV20-1	TRBJ2-6	TGCAGTGCTAGAGGCCCTAGCGGACCTATCTCTGGGGCCAACGTCCTGACTTTC	CSARGPSGPISGANVLTF
NA	NA	TRBV7-2	TRBJ2-3	TGTGCCAGCAGCGTTACTAGTACGCAGTATTTT	CASSVTSTQYF
NA	NA	TRBV6-2/TRBV6-3	TRBJ2-7	TGTGCCAGCAGTTACATGGGGGAGTCTCACGAGCAGTACTTC	CASSYMGESHEQYF
many	NA	TRBV24-1	TRBJ2-1	TGTGCCACCAGTGGTGCGCCGAGGGGAAATGAGCAGTTCTTC	CATSGAPRGNEQFF
many	TRBD1	TRBV7-8	TRBJ1-2	TGTGCCAGCAGCTTAGAGGACAGGGGCGGGTATGGCTACACCTTC	CASSLEDRGGYGYTF
NA	TRBD2	TRBV4-3	TRBJ2-2	TGCGCCAGCAGCCCTGGGGTAGCGGGACTAGCGAACACCGGGGAGCTGTTTTTT	CASSPGVAGLANTGELFF
many	TRBD2	TRBV19	TRBJ2-5	TGTGCCAGTAGTACGTTAGCGGGAGGGAGTGAGACCCAGTACTTC	CASSTLAGGSETQYF
many	NA	TRBV11-2	TRBJ2-2	TGTGTGTGTGGGATTACCGGGGAGCTGTTTTTT	CVCGITGELFF
many	TRBD2	TRBV20-1	TRBJ2-5	TGCAGTGCTACCGGGACTAGCGGGATAGAGACCCAGTACTTC	CSATGTSGIETQYF
many	NA	TRBV3-1	TRBJ2-6	TGTGCCAGCAGCCCTTGGCAGCGAGGCTCTGGGGCCAACGTCCTGACTTTC	CASSPWQRGSGANVLTF
many	NA	TRBV4-3	TRBJ1-5	TGCGCCAGCAGCCAAGAGGTCAATCAGCCCCAGCATTTT	CASSQEVNQPQHF
many	TRBD1	TRBV7-9	TRBJ1-4	TGTGCCAGCAGTTCCGCCCGGCCAGGGGGATTTCTGTTTTTT	CASSSARPGGFLFF
many	NA	TRBV9	TRBJ1-4	TGTGCCAGCAGCGTCCAGGGTATGGCTAATGAAAAACTGTTTTTT	CASSVQGMANEKLFF
many	NA	TRBV27	TRBJ2-2	TGTGCCAGCAGTTTAAAAGCGTTCACGAACACCGGGGAGCTGTTTTTT	CASSLKAFTNTGELFF
many	NA	TRBV6-2/TRBV6-3	TRBJ2-7	TGTGCCAGCAGTCTATCACAGGGCTCGTCCGAGCAGTACTTC	CASSLSQGSSEQYF
many	TRBD1	TRBV20-1	TRBJ2-3	TGCAGTGCTAGAACCGGGACAGGGAGGACAGATACGCAGTATTTT	CSARTGTGRTDTQYF
NA	NA	TRBV25-1	TRBJ1-5	TGTGCCAGCAGTGCCAATGGGATCAATCAGCCCCAGCATTTT	CASSANGINQPQHF
many	TRBD2	TRBV13	TRBJ2-2	TGTGCCAGCAGCTCCCGTAGCGGGTCCGGGGAGCTGTTTTTT	CASSSRSGSGELFF
many	TRBD2	TRBV4-3	TRBJ2-7	TGCGCCAGCAGCCAAGATACTAGCGGGAGTTCTTCCTACGAGCAGTACTTC	CASSQDTSGSSSYEQYF
many	NA	TRBV11-2	TRBJ2-7	TGTGCCAGCAGCTTAGTTGTGGCCCCCGAGCAGTACTTC	CASSLVVAPEQYF
many	TRBD1	TRBV13	TRBJ2-6	TGTGCCAGCAGCCCCTGGACAGGGGCCCTACTCTCTGGGGCCAACGTCCTGACTTTC	CASSPWTGALLSGANVLTF
many	NA	TRBV6-5	TRBJ2-7	TGTGCCAGCACCCGAGACTCAGGTAGCCCATACGAGCAGTACTTC	CASTRDSGSPYEQYF
NA	NA	TRBV27	TRBJ2-1	TGTGCCAGCAGTAGAAGGACGGACTCCTACAATGAGCAGTTCTTC	CASSRRTDSYNEQFF